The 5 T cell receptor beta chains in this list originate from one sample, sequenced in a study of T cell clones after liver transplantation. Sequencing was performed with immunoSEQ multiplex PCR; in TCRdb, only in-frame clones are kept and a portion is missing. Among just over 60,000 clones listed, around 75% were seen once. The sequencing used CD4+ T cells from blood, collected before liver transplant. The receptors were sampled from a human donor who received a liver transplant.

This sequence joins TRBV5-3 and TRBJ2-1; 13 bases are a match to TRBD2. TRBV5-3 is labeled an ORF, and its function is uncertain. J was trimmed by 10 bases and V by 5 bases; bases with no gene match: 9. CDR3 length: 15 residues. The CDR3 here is CARSHLPGLAGEQFF. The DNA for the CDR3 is TGTGCCAGAAGTCACCTCCCGGGACTAGCGGGGGAGCAGTTCTTC.

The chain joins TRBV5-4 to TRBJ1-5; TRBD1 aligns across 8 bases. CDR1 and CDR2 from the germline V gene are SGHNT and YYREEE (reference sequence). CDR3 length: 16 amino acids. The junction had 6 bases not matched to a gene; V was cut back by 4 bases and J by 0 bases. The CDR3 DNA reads TGTGCCAGCAGCATCTACAGGGGGAATAGCAATCAGCCCCAGCATTTT. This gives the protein CASSIYRGNSNQPQHF. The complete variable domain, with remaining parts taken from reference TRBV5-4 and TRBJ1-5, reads ETGVTQSPTHLIKTRGQQVTLRCSSQSGHNTVSWYQQALGQGPQFIFQYYREEENGRGNFPPRFSGLQFPNYSSELNVNALELDDSALYLCASSIYRGNSNQPQHFGDGTRLSIL.

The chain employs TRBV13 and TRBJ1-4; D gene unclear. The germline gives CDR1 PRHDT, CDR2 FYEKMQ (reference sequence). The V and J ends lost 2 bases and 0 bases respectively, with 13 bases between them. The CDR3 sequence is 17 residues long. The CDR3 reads CASSLSGKATTNEKLFF. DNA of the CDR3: TGTGCCAGCAGCTTAAGCGGAAAAGCGACAACTAATGAAAAACTGTTTTTT.

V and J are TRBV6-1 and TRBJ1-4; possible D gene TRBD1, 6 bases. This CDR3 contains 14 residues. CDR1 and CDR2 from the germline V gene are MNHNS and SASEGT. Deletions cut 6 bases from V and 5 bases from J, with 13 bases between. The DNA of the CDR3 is TGTGCCAGCAGGAGCAGGGGCCCCAATGAAAAACTGTTTTTT. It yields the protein CASRSRGPNEKLFF.

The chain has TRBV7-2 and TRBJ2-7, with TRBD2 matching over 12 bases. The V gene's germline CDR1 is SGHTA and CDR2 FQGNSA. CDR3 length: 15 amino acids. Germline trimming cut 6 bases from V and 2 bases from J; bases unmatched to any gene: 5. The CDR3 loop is CASSSGLAGTYEQYF. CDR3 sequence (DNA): TGTGCCAGCAGTAGTGGACTAGCGGGAACCTACGAGCAGTACTTC.